The source of this TCR beta chain is a study of blood T cell repertoires in COVID-19 (dated by TCRdb to the early 2020s). Study-wide context: Samples covering the acute and convalescent phases of COVID-19 were provided by collaborators in the United States, Italy and Spain. The prospective study material was composed of cDNA or gDNA derived from T cells, B-cell-depleted T cells, or PBMCs. The dataset comprised deeply sampled blood TCRbeta repertoires from subjects exposed to, actively infected with, or recovered from COVID-19. The repertoires were released in a freely available public database intended as a resource for research on the immune response to SARS-CoV-2. Samples came from the ongoing ImmuneRACE study (first 160 participants) plus 1,254 subjects from 6 global collaborators. A de-identified subject ID, COVID-19 status, age in years and sex were almost always included in the sample metadata. Where available, HLA class I and class II types were taken from metadata supplied by the sample provider and were not determined by assay-based typing.

The research as a whole found: The amount of clinical and demographic metadata varied by source and participant and was provided uncurated.

Comment on this clone: Its antigen is not yet known. No qualities accompany the bases; no much larger clone lies one base away.

Collaborating institutions collected whole blood in K2EDTA tubes following their own protocols. For TCRbeta analysis, collaborators shipped samples as frozen whole blood, isolated PBMCs, or DNA extracted from either of those sample types. The CDR1 and CDR2 encoded by the germline V gene are MNHEY and SVGAGI. V lost 7 bases and J lost 1 base, and the count of bases not matched to a germline gene is 3. The CDR3 sequence holds 14 residues, the cysteine and phenylalanine included. The kept DNA is CDR3 alone, 42 bases in frame from the first base. The immunoSEQ Assay, a bias-controlled multiplex PCR, was used to amplify TCRbeta CDR3 regions from genomic DNA. The authors' pipeline ran thus. Nucleated cell counts per sample were estimated from amplification of reference gene primers within the assay. Sequence reads were collapsed and filtered to measure the absolute abundance of every unique TCRbeta CDR3 rearrangement. For each sample, productive Simpson clonality was calculated as the square root of Simpson's diversity index across productive rearrangements. TCRdb holds this immuneACCESS table with in-frame rearrangements only. Some clones are missing; in checked studies, unresolved V genes explain under half, and the rest has no known cause. Clonal size and the V and J genes are those of that table, whereas D and trimming came from the DNA. In this sample the table shows 180,000 or so clones, roughly 85% of which occur a single time. 8% to 10% of the sample belongs to the ten largest clones.

The receptor's source is a man in his 60s with acute or convalescent COVID-19. The sample taken for sequencing was peripheral blood. This chain joins TRBV6-5 to TRBJ2-1; 8 middle bases align to TRBD2. The CDR3 loop reads CASTERESYNEQFF. Read as DNA, the sequence is TGTGCCAGCACGGAGCGGGAGTCCTACAATGAGCAGTTCTTC.